This record looks at one TCR beta chain sequence and its context. This specimen includes other DNA sequences encoding the same CDR3. This record comes from a study of blood T cell repertoires in COVID-19. Study in general: The analysed material was cDNA or gDNA that came from T cells, B-cell-depleted T cells, or PBMCs.

Clinical history as reported by participants underpinned cohort assignment. Symptom resolution, clearance, or two negative PCRs marked the recovered donors of Cohort 3. In the original processing: For nucleated cells, counts were estimated from reference gene primer amplification. Profiling relied on immunoSEQ multiplex PCR, and the TCRdb table lists in-frame clones only, not all of them. The DNA gave D and trimming, while V, J and clone size come from that table. This repertoire shows around 300,000 clones, about 88% found once; its top ten account for around 3%. Sequencing was carried out using PBMCs or T cells enriched from blood (not recorded which). The TCR sequence derives from a woman aged 45-65 years who had recovered from COVID-19.

CDR3 coding DNA: TGTGCCAGCAGTCCAACAGGGGGTATTACTGAAGCTTTCTTT. Translation: CASSPTGGITEAFF. V and J are TRBV28 and TRBJ1-1; 8 bases align to TRBD1. Unmatched junction bases numbered 7, after V lost 5 bases and J lost 5 bases. The CDR3 has 14 residues. Per germline, CDR1 MDHEN and CDR2 SYDVKM.